These 22 T cell receptor beta chains were all obtained from the same sample, sequenced in a study of regulatory T cells in long-lasting Graves disease (dated by TCRdb to about 2021). Library preparation used multiplex PCR. Sequencing used an Illumina HiSeq 4000. To build TCR beta libraries, CDR3 regions were amplified by Arm-PCR using iRepertoire HTBI primers. TCRdb redid the processing of the public reads, applying fastp at Q25 and MiXCR, and retained in-frame beta chains. Each CDR3 protein appears once, grouped with its most common genes and DNA. The sample table holds 650,000 to 850,000 distinct CDR3 sequences, of which 30% were seen once. The ten largest clones add up to 35% to 55% of the sample. This specimen's time point label, interpreted: persistent/refractory GD, antithyroid drugs over 5 years with positive TRAb. RNA was extracted from PBMCs in TRIzol for both TCR sequencing and RNA sequencing.

This material consisted of peripheral blood mononuclear cells (PBMCs), taken when the disease was refractory, from a patient treated with antithyroid drugs. The receptors were gathered from a female donor with Graves disease.

A word on this clonotype: A read error may be the cause here, since a much bigger clone is one base away. The chain combines TRBV6-1 with TRBJ1-2; D possibly corresponds to TRBD1 (6 bases). Germline V gene lookup returns CDR1 MNHNS and CDR2 SASEGT. The V gene lost 6 bases and the J gene lost 7 bases, with 21 bases spanning the gap. This CDR3 contains 15 residues. The CDR3 loop is CASSVTGAGVPGYTF. The CDR3 bases are TGTGCCAGCAGCGTAACGGGGGCAGGGGTTCCTGGCTACACCTTC.

This clonotype was observed a few times. V gene TRBV6-1 combines with J gene TRBJ1-5; 7 bases fit TRBD1. CDR3 size: 17 residues. Germline CDR1 is MNHNS and CDR2 is SASEGT. Unmatched junction bases numbered 17, after V lost 5 bases and J lost 7 bases. DNA for the CDR3: TGTGCCAGCAGTCGACGGGCGGGGTTAGGGGGCGGACAGCCCCAGCATTTT. This translates into CASSRRAGLGGGQPQHF.

There are many counts of this clonotype. The J gene is TRBJ1-2, the V gene TRBV2; unclear D gene. Germline loops: CDR1 SNHLY, CDR2 FYNNEI. V shed 7 bases and J shed 0 bases, with 9 bases lying between them. The CDR3 is made up of 13 amino acids. DNA for the CDR3: TGTGCCAGCATGACTGAAGCTAACTATGGCTACACCTTC. Residues: CASMTEANYGYTF.

This clonotype has a count of ten or more. The chain combines TRBV10-3 with TRBJ1-2; TRBD1 aligns across 7 bases. The trim removed 10 bases at V and 0 bases at J, leaving 5 bases unmatched. This CDR3 is 13 amino acids long. Germline values: CDR1 ENHRY, CDR2 SYGVKD. DNA of the CDR3: TGTGCCACCGGGACAGAGACTAACTATGGCTACACCTTC. Translating gives CATGTETNYGYTF.

In DNA form, the CDR3 reads TGCAGCGATGAGGGACTCTTCTATGGCTACACCTTC. Translated, it gives CSDEGLFYGYTF. The chain couples TRBV29-1 to TRBJ1-2; D perhaps matches TRBD1 (5 bases). The CDR3 loop spans 12 amino acids. Trimming cost V 7 bases and J 4 bases, with 13 bases left between them. CDR1 and CDR2 (germline): SQVTM, ANQGSEA. The variable domain in full, with the rest retrieved from reference TRBV29-1 and TRBJ1-2, is SAVISQKPSRDICQRGTSLTIQCQVDSQVTMMFWYRQQPGQSLTLIATANQGSEATYESGFVIDKFPISRPNLTFSTLTVSNMSPEDSSIYLCSDEGLFYGYTFGSGTRLTVV.

This clonotype was recorded a few times. The chain couples TRBV12-3 or TRBV12-4 to TRBJ2-7, with D possibly matching TRBD1 (5 bases). This CDR3 has 14 amino acids. The V gene lost 1 base and the J gene lost 6 bases, with 13 bases spanning the gap. The CDR3 nucleotides read TGTGCCAGCAGTTTAGTAGGGGTTGAAGCCGAGCAGTACTTC. Amino acid sequence: CASSLVGVEAEQYF.

This clonotype was recorded only once. The chain has TRBV6-2 or TRBV6-3 and TRBJ1-2, with D tentatively TRBD1 (5 bases). Trimming left V 2 bases short and J 4 bases short, with 14 bases between. The germline gives CDR1 MNHEY, CDR2 SVGEGT. The CDR3 extends over 15 amino acids. The CDR3 coding sequence is TGTGCCAGCAGTTACACCCCTGGGGGGGGCTATGGCTACACCTTC. It encodes CASSYTPGGGYGYTF.

There are many counts of this clonotype. The genes are TRBV2 and TRBJ2-5; 11 bases align to TRBD2. CDR1 SNHLY and CDR2 FYNNEI come from the germline V gene. The CDR3 runs to 16 residues. V dropped 3 bases and J dropped 4; count of bases not matched to a gene: 7. The CDR3 nucleotides read TGTGCCAGCAGTGACCGACTAGCGGGAATACGAGAGACCCAGTACTTC. Protein sequence: CASSDRLAGIRETQYF.

The V and J genes are TRBV6-5 and TRBJ1-1; D perhaps matches TRBD1 (5 bases). V was cut by 2 bases and J by 3 bases, with 10 bases left in between. CDR3 length: 14 residues. Germline V gene lookup returns CDR1 MNHEY and CDR2 SVGAGI. In DNA form, the CDR3 reads TGTGCCAGCAGTTACGCAGGGCCGGACACTGAAGCTTTCTTT. The encoded protein is CASSYAGPDTEAFF.

In the case of this clonotype: This CDR3 fails to terminate in the conserved phenylalanine or tryptophan, so it likely reflects a read error. It is unclear where the CDR3 begins or ends on the DNA, so no DNA is shown, and the CDR3 is as TCRdb lists it. The chain is built from TRBV11-2 and TRBJ2-2; the D call TRBD1 from the table was never checked on the DNA. The CDR3 is 14 amino acids in total, end residues counted. From germline, CDR1 is SGHAT and CDR2 FQNNGV. CDR3 protein: CASSKTQGRGMSFI.

At least ten counts were recorded for this clonotype. This chain links TRBV12-3 or TRBV12-4 with TRBJ2-5, with D possibly being TRBD2 (5 bases). The CDR3 consists of 16 residues. V was pared by 3 bases and J by 0 bases, with 14 bases between. The CDR3 DNA follows: TGTGCCAGCAGTTTCCGGACTCCGACGTACCAAGAGACCCAGTACTTC. Translating it yields CASSFRTPTYQETQYF.

The V call is TRBV4-1, the J call TRBJ2-6; a possible D gene is TRBD1 (6 bases). V was pared by 6 bases and J by 4 bases, with 13 bases between. Per the germline V gene, CDR1 is MGHRA and CDR2 is YSYEKL. The CDR3 contains 15 residues. CDR3 nucleotide sequence: TGCGCCAGCAGACACACAGGGAACGGGGCCAACGTCCTGACTTTC. This translates into CASRHTGNGANVLTF.

The rearrangement links TRBV30 to TRBJ1-4, with D unresolved. V was pared by 2 bases and J by 2 bases, with 9 bases between. Germline-derived CDR1 and CDR2 are GTSNPN and SVGIG (reference sequence). CDR3 length equals 14 residues. CDR3 sequence: CAWSQGLTNEKLFF. The CDR3 bases are TGTGCCTGGAGTCAAGGGTTGACTAATGAAAAACTGTTTTTT.

V gene TRBV13 combines with J gene TRBJ2-2, with D tentatively TRBD1 (5 bases). This CDR3 has 17 amino acids. Germline V gene data show CDR1 as PRHDT and CDR2 as FYEKMQ (reference sequence). Trimming stripped 5 bases from V and 3 bases from J, with 19 bases between. The CDR3 loop is CASSRGTDRTYTGELFF. CDR3 nucleotides: TGTGCCAGCAGCCGAGGCACCGACAGAACATACACCGGGGAGCTGTTTTTT.

The rearrangement links TRBV27 to TRBJ1-5; 11 positions agree with TRBD1. Germline-derived CDR1 and CDR2 are MNHEY and SMNVEV (reference sequence). This CDR3 comprises 16 residues. Losses at the gene ends were 7 bases for V and 1 base for J; bases not matched to a gene: 6. In DNA, the CDR3 is TGTGCCAGCAAAGGGACAGGGGGTATCAGCAATCAGCCCCAGCATTTT. Its translation is CASKGTGGISNQPQHF.

V usage is TRBV6-1 and J usage is TRBJ2-4, with 9 positions matching TRBD1. This CDR3 is 15 amino acids long. The germline CDR1 and CDR2 sequences are MNHNS and SASEGT. Losses at the gene ends were 6 bases for V and 4 bases for J; bases not matched to a gene: 7. The CDR3 protein is CASSPLDRGKNIQYF. CDR3 nucleotide sequence: TGTGCCAGCAGCCCTCTGGACAGGGGTAAAAACATTCAGTACTTC.

In this sample, this clonotype turned up many times. The chain uses TRBV28 and TRBJ2-5; D remains unclear. The CDR3 loop spans 14 amino acids. Trimming cost V 3 bases and J 2 bases, with 10 bases left between them. The germline gives CDR1 MDHEN, CDR2 SYDVKM. The CDR3 loop reads CASSFYGMQETQYF. The CDR3 region has the DNA TGTGCCAGCAGTTTTTACGGCATGCAAGAGACCCAGTACTTC.

In its sample, this clonotype was seen many times. The rearrangement links TRBV28 to TRBJ1-2; D is uncertain. V gave up 6 bases and J gave up 0 bases, with 8 bases separating them. The CDR3 covers 13 residues. Germline V gives CDR1 MDHEN, CDR2 SYDVKM. The CDR3 coding sequence is TGTGCCAGCAGGACCGACACTAACTATGGCTACACCTTC. This codes for CASRTDTNYGYTF.

The chain links TRBV7-2 to TRBJ1-1, with 8 bases that match TRBD1. Trimming at V came to 8 bases and at J to 0 bases, leaving 8 bases not matched to a gene. Germline lookup yields CDR1 SGHTA and CDR2 FQGNSA. This CDR3 has 15 amino acids. The CDR3 spells CASLADRAMNTEAFF. CDR3 bases: TGTGCCAGCCTCGCGGACAGGGCTATGAACACTGAAGCTTTCTTT.

V is TRBV28 and J is TRBJ1-2, with no clear D. Germline CDR1 reads MDHEN; CDR2 reads SYDVKM. Deletions cut 6 bases from V and 4 bases from J, with 18 bases between. This CDR3 has 15 amino acids. CDR3: CASSQDFRSFYGYTF. The CDR3 nucleotides are TGTGCCAGCAGCCAAGATTTCCGGAGCTTCTATGGCTACACCTTC.

This clonotype was counted a few times. The chain joins TRBV27 to TRBJ2-3; TRBD2 aligns across 12 bases. The CDR3 totals 16 residues. With V trimmed by 3 bases and J by 3 bases, 4 bases remained unmatched. Germline V CDR1 and CDR2: MNHEY, SMNVEV (reference sequence). As DNA, the CDR3 is TGTGCCAGCAGTTTCTCCGGACTAGCGGGAACAGATACGCAGTATTTT. Its protein is CASSFSGLAGTDTQYF.

V and J are TRBV5-5 and TRBJ1-1; D ambiguous. This CDR3 has 13 residues. V was clipped by 5 bases and J by 7 bases, with 15 bases between them. The germline V gene has CDR1 SGHKS and CDR2 YYEKEE (reference sequence). CDR3 nucleotides: TGTGCCAGCAGAGCCCCGGGAACAGTTGAAGCTTTCTTT. It specifies CASRAPGTVEAFF.